A selection of T cell receptor beta chains follows, all from one sample in a study of blood T cell repertoires in COVID-19. This table comes from immunoSEQ multiplex PCR, and its TCRdb copy is limited to in-frame clones, with some not included. This table has tens of thousands of clones, approximately 80% appearing once. The source material was peripheral blood. The receptors were sampled from a man aged 55 to 70 in a cohort sampled during active COVID-19. CDR3s include the opening cysteine and the closing phenylalanine or tryptophan. The D gene is left open where the match is weak. Part of the rows lack a size; the others show once, few, many or a class for expanded clones.

>NA|TRBV9|NA|TRBJ2-7
TGTGCCAGCAGCGTGTCCCGGTTTCGCTTC
CASSVSRFRF
>NA|TRBV30|NA|TRBJ1-6
TGTGCCTGGAGTTCAGCCCCAGGGAGGGAATCACCCCTCCACTTT
CAWSSAPGRESPLHF
>NA|TRBV5-1|NA|TRBJ1-5
TGCGCCAGCAGCTCGGACAGAGATCAGCCCCAGCATTTT
CASSSDRDQPQHF
>TRBD2|TRBV9|once|TRBJ2-2
TGTGCCAGCAGCCCGCCGGGACTAGCGGGAGTAACCGGGGAGCTGTTTTTT
CASSPPGLAGVTGELFF
>NA|TRBV6-1|once|TRBJ1-2
TGTGCCAGCAGTGAAATAAGTCAGGGATATGGCTACACCTTC
CASSEISQGYGYTF
>TRBD1|TRBV6-2/TRBV6-3|NA|TRBJ2-7
TGTGCCAGCAGTTACCCAGGACAGGGTGAAACAGGGGAGCAGTACTTC
CASSYPGQGETGEQYF
>NA|TRBV25-1|NA|TRBJ1-2
TGTGCCAGCAGTGGAGGGTATAACTATGGCTACACCTTC
CASSGGYNYGYTF
>TRBD2|TRBV29-1|NA|TRBJ2-1
TGCAGCGACCTAGCGGGAGTGGGGGGTAATGAGCAGTTCTTC
CSDLAGVGGNEQFF
>TRBD1|TRBV10-3|NA|TRBJ1-2
TGTGCCATCAGACCAACAGGGGGCGGCTATGGCTACACCTTC
CAIRPTGGGYGYTF
>NA|TRBV25-1|NA|TRBJ2-5
TGTGCCAGCAGCGGCGGGGCCTGGCGGTGGGAGACCCAGTACTTC
CASSGGAWRWETQYF
>TRBD1|TRBV9|NA|TRBJ1-2
TGTGCCAGCAGCGTAGACGGACAGGGGGCCTATGGCTACACCTTC
CASSVDGQGAYGYTF
>TRBD2|TRBV6-5|NA|TRBJ2-7
TGTGCCAGCAGTTCCTCCGCGGGGGTCCGCGAGCAGTACTTC
CASSSSAGVREQYF
>NA|TRBV11-2|NA|TRBJ2-7
TGTGCCAGCAGCGAAACGACTATTCCTTCCTACGAGCAGTACTTC
CASSETTIPSYEQYF
>NA|TRBV4-1|NA|TRBJ1-1
TGCGCCAGCAGCCAAGATCACTCGGGGTTGAACACTGAAGCTTTCTTT
CASSQDHSGLNTEAFF
>NA|TRBV7-2|NA|TRBJ1-5
TGTGCCAGCAGCTCCGAGGTCAATCAGCCCCAGCATTTT
CASSSEVNQPQHF
>NA|TRBV21-1|NA|TRBJ1-4
TGTGCCAGCAGCACATATCTCGGGGGGGATGAAAAACTGTTTTTT
CASSTYLGGDEKLFF
>TRBD1|TRBV7-9|NA|TRBJ2-7
TGTGCCAGCAGCTTAGGTTGGGACAGGGGTTATGCCGAGCAGTACTTC
CASSLGWDRGYAEQYF
>TRBD2|TRBV4-1|NA|TRBJ2-5
TGCGCCAGCAGTTACACTAGCGGGAGCTGGGAGACCCAGTACTTC
CASSYTSGSWETQYF
>NA|TRBV7-8|NA|TRBJ2-3
TGTGCCAGCAGCCCACAGGGTCGTGGCACAGATACGCAGTATTTT
CASSPQGRGTDTQYF
>TRBD1|TRBV11-2|NA|TRBJ2-7
TGTGCCAGCAGCTCCTCTTTTAGGACAGGGGGCAACGAGCAGTACTTC
CASSSSFRTGGNEQYF
>NA|TRBV28|NA|TRBJ1-2
TGTGCCAGCAGTTTATTGGACTCCTTCAGCTACACCTTC
CASSLLDSFSYTF
>NA|TRBV6-6|NA|TRBJ1-5
TGTGCCAGCAGTCTATCGGGGGCTGGCAATCAGCCCCAGCATTTT
CASSLSGAGNQPQHF
>TRBD2|TRBV9|NA|TRBJ2-7
TGTGCCAGCAGCGTAGTGGAGCGCGGGGGGGAGCAGTACTTC
CASSVVERGGEQYF
>NA|TRBV7-9|NA|TRBJ1-2
TGTGCCAGCAGCTTAGAGATAGTGGGAGGAGGCGGCTACACCTTC
CASSLEIVGGGGYTF
>NA|TRBV18|NA|TRBJ1-4
TGTGCCAGCTCCTCCCGGAGCACCGATGCTTATGAAAAACTGTTTTTT
CASSSRSTDAYEKLFF
>TRBD1|TRBV19|NA|TRBJ1-6
TGTGCCAGTAGTATAAAGGTCGGTTGGGCAGGGGGAGGATCACCCCTCCACTTT
CASSIKVGWAGGGSPLHF
>TRBD1|TRBV6-2/TRBV6-3|NA|TRBJ2-3
TGTGCCAGCAGTTACCTTGGGACAGGGCAGTATTTT
CASSYLGTGQYF
>TRBD2|TRBV24-1|NA|TRBJ2-1
TGTGCCACCAGTGATTTTGGACTAGCGGGGTACAATGAGCAGTTCTTC
CATSDFGLAGYNEQFF
>TRBD1|TRBV15|once|TRBJ2-7
TGTGCCACCAGCATCGACAGGGCGGGCGAGCAGTACTTC
CATSIDRAGEQYF
>NA|TRBV11-1|few|TRBJ2-1
TGTGCCAGCAGCCCGCGAAGCTCCTACAATGAGCAGTTCTTC
CASSPRSSYNEQFF
>TRBD1|TRBV6-2/TRBV6-3|NA|TRBJ1-4
TGTGCCAGCAGTTCCGGGACAGGGATTGAAAAACTGTTTTTT
CASSSGTGIEKLFF
>NA|TRBV11-3|NA|TRBJ1-3
TGTGCCAGCAGCCTTAACTCTGGAAACACCATATATTTT
CASSLNSGNTIYF
>NA|TRBV7-8|NA|TRBJ2-1
TGTGCCAGCAGCTTGGGGAGCAATGAGCAGTTCTTC
CASSLGSNEQFF
>TRBD1|TRBV28|NA|TRBJ1-6
TGTGCCAGCCTTCCCCCGGGACAGCCTTATAATTCACCCCTCCACTTT
CASLPPGQPYNSPLHF
>TRBD2|TRBV6-5|NA|TRBJ2-3
TGTGCCAGCATTAGCGGGGGGGCGACAGATACGCAGTATTTT
CASISGGATDTQYF
>NA|TRBV5-1|NA|TRBJ1-4
TGCGCCAGCAGCGTGATGCAAGCGAGCGGTGAAAAACTGTTTTTT
CASSVMQASGEKLFF
>NA|TRBV5-1|NA|TRBJ2-1
TGCGCCAGCAGCTTGTCCATTGACTGGCGAGACAATGAGCAGTTCTTC
CASSLSIDWRDNEQFF
>TRBD1|TRBV5-6|NA|TRBJ2-2
TGTGCCAGCAGCGGGACAGGACCCGGGGAGCTGTTTTTT
CASSGTGPGELFF
>NA|TRBV11-2|NA|TRBJ1-1
TGTGCCAGCAGCCCTAACAGGGTGACTGAAGCTTTCTTT
CASSPNRVTEAFF
>NA|TRBV6-2/TRBV6-3|NA|TRBJ2-3
TGTGCCAGCAGCAGCACTAAGGACTCCCGAGCGACGCAGTATTTT
CASSSTKDSRATQYF
>NA|TRBV1|NA|TRBJ2-1
TGCACCAGCAGCCAGACTAGACCGGGACTAGCGGGATACAATGAGCAGTTCTTC
CTSSQTRPGLAGYNEQFF
>TRBD1|TRBV19|NA|TRBJ2-3
TGTGCCAGTACCCCCACCCGGTACAACAGGGGACGCGCAGATACGCAGTATTTT
CASTPTRYNRGRADTQYF
>NA|TRBV11-3|NA|TRBJ1-4
TGTGCCAGCAGCTTCGATGAAAAACTGTTTTTT
CASSFDEKLFF
>TRBD1|TRBV6-2/TRBV6-3|once|TRBJ1-2
TGTGCCAGCAGTTACACCTTCGGACAGGGCGGCTACACCTTC
CASSYTFGQGGYTF
>NA|TRBV6-1|NA|TRBJ1-2
TGTGCCAGCAGTGAAGCGATCGGGACACCGGCCCAGGGCTACACCTTC
CASSEAIGTPAQGYTF